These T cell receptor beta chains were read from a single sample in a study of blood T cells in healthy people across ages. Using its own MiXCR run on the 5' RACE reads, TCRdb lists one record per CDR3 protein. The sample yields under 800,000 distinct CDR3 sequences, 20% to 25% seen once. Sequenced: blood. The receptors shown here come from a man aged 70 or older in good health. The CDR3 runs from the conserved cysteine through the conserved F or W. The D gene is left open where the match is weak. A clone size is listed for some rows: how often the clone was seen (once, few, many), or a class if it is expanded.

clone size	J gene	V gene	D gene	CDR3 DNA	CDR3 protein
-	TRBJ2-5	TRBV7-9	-	TGTGCCAGCAGCTTAGGCATCGGGGAGCAGTACTTC	CASSLGIGEQYF
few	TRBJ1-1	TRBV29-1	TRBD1	TGCAGCGCGGGACAGGGGGTAAGGACTGAAGCTTTCTTT	CSAGQGVRTEAFF
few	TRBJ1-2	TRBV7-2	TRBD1	TGTGCCAGCAGCCCAGCCTCCGGGACAGGGTTTGGCTACACCTTC	CASSPASGTGFGYTF
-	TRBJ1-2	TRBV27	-	TGTGCCAGCAGTTTGAATTTTAGGGACTCTGCTTATGGCTACACCTTC	CASSLNFRDSAYGYTF
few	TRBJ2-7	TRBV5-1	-	TGCGCCAGCAGCTCGGGACAAGGCTACGAAAACGAGCAGTACTTC	CASSSGQGYENEQYF
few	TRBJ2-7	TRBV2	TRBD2	TGTGCCAGCACCAGCGGGGACTACGAGCAGTACTTC	CASTSGDYEQYF
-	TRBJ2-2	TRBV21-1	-	TGTGCCAGCAGCAAATGCGGACAGAGGGGTAATAACACCGGGGAGCTGTTTTTT	CASSKCGQRGNNTGELFF
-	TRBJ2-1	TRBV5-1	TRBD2	TGCGCCAGCAGCTTGGCGTCAGCGGGAGGGCAGGATGAGCAGTTCTTC	CASSLASAGGQDEQFF
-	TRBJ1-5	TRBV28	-	TGTGCCAGCTGGGGGTTTAGCAATCAGCCCCAGCATTTT	CASWGFSNQPQHF
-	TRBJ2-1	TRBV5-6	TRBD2	TGTGCCAGCAGCCGACAGCGGGCCGGGGGGAATGAGCAGTTCTTC	CASSRQRAGGNEQFF
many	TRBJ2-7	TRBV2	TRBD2	TGTGCCAGCAGTGGACTAGCGGGAGGCTACGAGCAGTACTTC	CASSGLAGGYEQYF
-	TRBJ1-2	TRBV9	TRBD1	TGTGCCAGCAGCGTCACGGACAGGAACTATGGCTACACCTTC	CASSVTDRNYGYTF
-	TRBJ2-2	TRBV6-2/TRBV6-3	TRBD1	TGTGCCAGTTACCAGGGGGCCGGGGAGCTGTTTTTT	CASYQGAGELFF
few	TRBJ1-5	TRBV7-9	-	TGTGCCAGCAGCTTTTCCGGGATCCATCAGCCCCAGCATTTT	CASSFSGIHQPQHF
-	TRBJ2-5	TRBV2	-	TGTGCCAGCAACCTAGAGGGGGGTCGGCAAGAGACCCAGTACTTC	CASNLEGGRQETQYF
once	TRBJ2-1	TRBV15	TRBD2	TGTGCCACCAGCAGCTTAGGGACTAGCCGCCCCAATGAGCAGTTCTTC	CATSSLGTSRPNEQFF
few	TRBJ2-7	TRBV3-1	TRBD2	TGTGCCAGCAGCCAACTTAGAGAGGGACTAGTTTCCTACGAGCAGTACTTC	CASSQLREGLVSYEQYF
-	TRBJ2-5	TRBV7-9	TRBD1	TGTGTCAGCAGCCACATTGGACAGGGCGAAGAGACCCAGTACTTC	CVSSHIGQGEETQYF
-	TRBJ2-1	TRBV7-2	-	TGTGCCAGCAGCTTAGGTCCCAGGTACAATGAGCAGTTCTTC	CASSLGPRYNEQFF
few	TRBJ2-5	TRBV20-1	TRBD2	TGCAGTGCTAGACCCGGGACTAGCCAAGGGGAGACCCAGTACTTC	CSARPGTSQGETQYF
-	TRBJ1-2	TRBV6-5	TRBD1	TGTGCCAGCAGGAACGACAGGGCGGTTGGCTACACCTTC	CASRNDRAVGYTF
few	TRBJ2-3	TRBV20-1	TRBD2	TGCAGTGCTAGCCCTAGCGGGATAGGAGATACGCAGTATTTT	CSASPSGIGDTQYF
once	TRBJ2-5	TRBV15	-	TGTGCCACCAGCATTGGGGGGAAGGGGACACAAGAGACCCAGTACTTC	CATSIGGKGTQETQYF
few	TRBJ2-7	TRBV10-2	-	TGCGCCAGCAGTGACCGGAGAGGGACCTACGAGCAGTACTTC	CASSDRRGTYEQYF
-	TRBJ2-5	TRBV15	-	TGTGCCACCAGCAGAGATCGACTTCCTGGGGGAGAGACCCAGTACTTC	CATSRDRLPGGETQYF
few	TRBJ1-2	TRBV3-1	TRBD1	TGTGCCAGCAGCCCCCGGACAGGGGGAGAATGGGACTATGGCTACACCTTC	CASSPRTGGEWDYGYTF
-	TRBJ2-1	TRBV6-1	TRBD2	TGTGCCAGCAGACCTAGCGGGAGGGCCTGGATGGGCAATGAGCAGTTCTTC	CASRPSGRAWMGNEQFF
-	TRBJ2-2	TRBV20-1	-	TGCAGTGCTAGGAAGGTGGGGGGCACCGGGGAGCTGTTTTTT	CSARKVGGTGELFF
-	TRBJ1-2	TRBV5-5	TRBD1	TGTGCCAGCAGCTTGGCCCTTCTGACAGGGGGCTATGGCTACACCTTC	CASSLALLTGGYGYTF
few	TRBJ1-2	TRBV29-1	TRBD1	TGCAGCGCAGACAGGGGCGGGAACTATGGCTACACCTTC	CSADRGGNYGYTF
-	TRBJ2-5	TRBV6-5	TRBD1	TGTGCCAGCAGTTACTCGACAGGGGGCTTCGGGGAGACCCAGTACTTC	CASSYSTGGFGETQYF
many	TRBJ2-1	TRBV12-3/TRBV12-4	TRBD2	TGTGCCAGCAGTCGGCAATTGGGACTAGCGGATAACAATGAGCAGTTCTTC	CASSRQLGLADNNEQFF
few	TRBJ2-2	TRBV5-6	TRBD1	TGTGCCAGCAGCCGACAGGGGGTCACCGGGGAGCTGTTTTTT	CASSRQGVTGELFF
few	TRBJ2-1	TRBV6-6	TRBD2	TGTGCCAGCAGCCAAGGGGGACTAGCGGGTAGCAGTGAGCAGTTCTTC	CASSQGGLAGSSEQFF
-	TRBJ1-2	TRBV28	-	TGTGCCAGCAGTTTATATGGTTTTTATGGCTACACCTTC	CASSLYGFYGYTF
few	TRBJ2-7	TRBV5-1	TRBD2	TGCGCCAGCAGCGAAACAACCGGGACTAGCGGCGAGCAGTACTTC	CASSETTGTSGEQYF
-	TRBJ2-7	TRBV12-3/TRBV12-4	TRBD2	TGTGCCAGCAGTTTATCCCCTAGCGGGAGCCACGAGCAGTACTTC	CASSLSPSGSHEQYF
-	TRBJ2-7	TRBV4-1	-	TGCGCCAGCAGCCAAGATATCGGCCCCTACGAGCAGTACTTC	CASSQDIGPYEQYF
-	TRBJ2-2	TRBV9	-	TGTGCCAGCAGCGTAGGAGCTGCGGGAACCGGGGAGCTGTTTTTT	CASSVGAAGTGELFF
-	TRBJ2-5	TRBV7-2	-	TGTGCCAGCAGCCCTTTGAGGTCGGCGACCCAGTACTTC	CASSPLRSATQYF
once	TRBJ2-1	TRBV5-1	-	TGCGCCAGCATGGGCTACGGAGCTAATGAGCAGTTCTTC	CASMGYGANEQFF
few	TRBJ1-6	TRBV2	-	TGTGCCACCAGAGCACTATCCAGCGTTAATTCACCGGTGTACCTCCACTTT	CATRALSSVNSPVYLHF
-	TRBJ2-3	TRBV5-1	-	TGCGCCAGCAGCTTGTACCCAGGGTCGGCAGATACGCAGTATTTT	CASSLYPGSADTQYF
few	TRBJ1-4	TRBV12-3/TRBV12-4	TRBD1	TGTGCCAGCACTCGCGGGACAGGGGGTGAAAAACTGTTTTTT	CASTRGTGGEKLFF
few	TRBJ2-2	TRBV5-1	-	TGCGCCAGCAGGTGGAGCGGAAACACCGGGGAGCTGTTTTTT	CASRWSGNTGELFF
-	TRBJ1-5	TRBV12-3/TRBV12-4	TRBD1	TGTGCCAGCAGTTCTGGGACAGGGGGCTTCCAGCCCCAGCATTTT	CASSSGTGGFQPQHF
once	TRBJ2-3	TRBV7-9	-	TGTGCCAGCAGCTTAGCTGGGGTAACGCAGTATTTT	CASSLAGVTQYF
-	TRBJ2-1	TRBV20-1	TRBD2	TGCAGTGCTGCCTTTAGCGGGAGGGGCTACAATGAGCAGTTCTTC	CSAAFSGRGYNEQFF
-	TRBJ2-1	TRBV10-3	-	TGTGCCATCAGTGATTGGAGCTCCTACAATGAGCAGTTCTTC	CAISDWSSYNEQFF
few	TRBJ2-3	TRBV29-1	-	TGCAGCGTTCTCCATGGCAGCACAGATACGCAGTATTTT	CSVLHGSTDTQYF
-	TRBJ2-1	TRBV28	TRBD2	TGTGCCGGCAGTTCCCCGACTAGCGGGGCCTTTGAGCAGTTCTTC	CAGSSPTSGAFEQFF
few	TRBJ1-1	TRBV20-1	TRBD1	TGCAGTGCTTCGCAGGGGGCGCAGGAGGGCGAAGCTTTCTTT	CSASQGAQEGEAFF
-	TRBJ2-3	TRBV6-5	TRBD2	TGTGCCAGCAGGTTCCTAGCGGGAGGAGGTACGCAGTATTTT	CASRFLAGGGTQYF
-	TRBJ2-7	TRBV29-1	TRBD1	TGCAGCGTCGAACCGGGACAGGGGCTAGAGCAGTACTTC	CSVEPGQGLEQYF